What follows are 20 T cell receptor beta chains derived from one specimen sequenced in a study of CD8 T cells in Susac syndrome. Random hexamers were used to reverse transcribe 0.5 to 1 ug of RNA. TCRdb processed the immunoSEQ multiplex PCR reads anew with MiXCR; each CDR3 protein has one entry. The sample lists approximately 140,000 distinct CDR3 sequences; around 95% were seen once. Source material: CD4+ T cells from PBMCs. These receptors were collected from a human donor with multiple sclerosis.

The chain uses TRBV20-1 and TRBJ1-5; no clear D. This CDR3 has 16 residues. V was cut by 0 bases and J by 0 bases, with 12 bases left in between. The germline gives CDR1 DFQATT, CDR2 SNEGSKA (reference sequence). CDR3 sequence reads: CSARENRVYSNQPQHF. DNA of the CDR3: TGCAGTGCTAGAGAGAACAGAGTCTATAGCAATCAGCCCCAGCATTTT.

The CDR3 protein is CASSLPDRANYGYTF. CDR3 coding DNA: TGCGCCAGCAGCCTCCCCGACCGGGCTAACTATGGCTACACCTTC. The chain recombines TRBV23-1 with TRBJ1-2; no reliable D call. TRBV23-1 is an open reading frame whose function is uncertain. Trimming stripped 6 bases from V and 0 bases from J, with 14 bases between. This CDR3 contains 15 residues.

This chain links TRBV4-1 with TRBJ2-1; the match to TRBD2 covers 12 bases. Germline lookup yields CDR1 MGHRA and CDR2 YSYEKL. V gave up 2 bases and J gave up 8 bases; unmatched junction bases: 7. The CDR3 loop spans 16 amino acids. CDR3 region: CASSQPTSGREYEQFF. The DNA for the CDR3 is TGCGCCAGCAGCCAACCGACTAGCGGGAGAGAGTATGAGCAGTTCTTC.

V and J are TRBV9 and TRBJ1-3; TRBD1 aligns across 7 bases. The CDR3 contains 16 residues. Losses at the gene ends were 0 bases for V and 0 bases for J; bases not matched to a gene: 3. Germline values: CDR1 SGDLS, CDR2 YYNGEE. The CDR3 sequence: CASSVEAGGSGNTIYF. Here the CDR3 DNA reads TGTGCCAGCAGCGTAGAGGCAGGGGGCTCTGGAAACACCATATATTTT.

The sample holds one count of this clonotype. This chain connects TRBV20-1 to TRBJ1-5; weak D call: TRBD1 (6 bases). V lost 3 bases and J lost 0, with 9 bases in between. The CDR3 is 14 residues long. Germline V gene data show CDR1 as DFQATT and CDR2 as SNEGSKA (reference sequence). CDR3 sequence reads: CSASRTDSNQPQHF. The CDR3 DNA sequence: TGCAGTGCTAGCCGGACAGATAGCAATCAGCCCCAGCATTTT.

This clonotype is a singleton in its sample. V usage is TRBV28 and J usage is TRBJ2-3, with D unresolved. Trimming took 6 bases from V and 1 from J, leaving 5 bases between them. The CDR3 runs 12 residues. Per germline, CDR1 MDHEN and CDR2 SYDVKM. CDR3 sequence: CASRHRTDTQYF. DNA for the CDR3: TGTGCCAGCAGGCATCGCACAGATACGCAGTATTTT. The whole variable domain, remainder taken from reference TRBV28 and TRBJ2-3, is DVKVTQSSRYLVKRTGEKVFLECVQDMDHENMFWYRQDPGLGLRLIYFSYDVKMKEKGDIPEGYSVSREKKERFSLILESASTNQTSMYLCASRHRTDTQYFGPGTRLTVL.

The rearrangement uses TRBV2 and TRBJ2-1; 9 positions agree with TRBD1. V lost 6 bases to trimming and J lost 5 bases; unmatched junction nucleotides: 8. The CDR3 totals 15 residues. Germline CDR1 is SNHLY and CDR2 is FYNNEI. CDR3 amino acids: CASRIQGQGNNEQFF. In nucleotides, the CDR3 is TGTGCCAGCAGGATCCAGGGACAGGGAAACAATGAGCAGTTCTTC. Filled out from reference TRBV2 and TRBJ2-1, the complete variable domain reads EPEVTQTPSHQVTQMGQEVILRCVPISNHLYFYWYRQILGQKVEFLVSFYNNEISEKSEIFDDQFSVERPDGSNFTLKIRSTKLEDSAMYFCASRIQGQGNNEQFFGPGTRLTVL.

J is TRBJ2-3 and V is TRBV2; D ambiguous. Looked up from germline, CDR1 is SNHLY and CDR2 is FYNNEI. This CDR3 is built from 14 residues. Between the trimmed V and J ends, which lost 6 bases and 3 bases, there was a span of 13 bases. The DNA for the CDR3 is TGTGCCAGCAGGGCACGCGGACGGACAGATACGCAGTATTTT. As protein: CASRARGRTDTQYF. Combining the CDR3 with reference TRBV2 and TRBJ2-3 gives the whole variable domain EPEVTQTPSHQVTQMGQEVILRCVPISNHLYFYWYRQILGQKVEFLVSFYNNEISEKSEIFDDQFSVERPDGSNFTLKIRSTKLEDSAMYFCASRARGRTDTQYFGPGTRLTVL.

This clonotype appeared a few times. The rearrangement uses TRBV4-2 and TRBJ2-7; 9 bases line up with TRBD1. CDR1 is LGHNA and CDR2 is YNFKEQ in the germline V gene. The CDR3 runs 16 residues. Trimming took 4 bases from V and 1 from J; bases not matched to a gene: 8. DNA for the CDR3: TGTGCCAGCAGCCTCACGGACAGGGGACTGTCCTACGAGCAGTACTTC. Its protein is CASSLTDRGLSYEQYF.

The chain combines TRBV5-4 with TRBJ1-6, with D possibly TRBD1 on 6 matching bases. CDR1 is SGHNT and CDR2 is YYREEE in the germline V gene (reference sequence). This CDR3 is built from 16 residues. Trimming pared 4 bases from V and 0 bases from J, leaving 11 bases between. CDR3 in amino acids: CASSPGTSSYNSPLHF. In nucleotides, the CDR3 is TGTGCCAGCAGCCCCGGGACAAGCTCCTATAATTCACCCCTCCACTTT.

The CDR3 here is CASSRVNEKLFF. As DNA, the CDR3 is TGTGCCAGCAGCCGGGTGAATGAAAAACTGTTTTTT. The chain couples TRBV3-1 to TRBJ1-4; D is uncertain. The CDR3 loop spans 12 amino acids. Germline assignment: CDR1 LGHDT and CDR2 YNNKEL (reference sequence). V dropped 4 bases and J dropped 5 bases, with 5 bases sitting between them.

This clonotype was found once. The V and J genes are TRBV29-1 and TRBJ1-1, with 7 bases that match TRBD1. This CDR3 is 13 amino acids long. Germline values: CDR1 SQVTM, CDR2 ANQGSEA. V shed 6 bases and J 5 bases; nucleotides not matched to a gene: 9. In nucleotides, the CDR3 is TGCAGCGTCGTGACTACAGGGGAAACTGAAGCTTTCTTT. Translating it yields CSVVTTGETEAFF.

This chain links TRBV3-1 with TRBJ2-7; 7 bases match TRBD2. The CDR3 spans 14 residues. The junction had 7 bases not matched to a gene; V was cut back by 6 bases and J by 2 bases. Germline CDR1 reads LGHDT; CDR2 reads YNNKEL (reference sequence). The CDR3 DNA is TGTGCCAGCAGTCCAAATGGGGGGGCCTACGAGCAGTACTTC. This translates into CASSPNGGAYEQYF.

The rearrangement links TRBV7-2 to TRBJ2-7; unclear D gene. This CDR3 has 14 residues. With 5 bases removed from V and 1 base from J, the gap between germline ends came to 12 bases. CDR1 and CDR2 from the germline V gene are SGHTA and FQGNSA. CDR3 residues: CASSPPDPSYEQYF. The CDR3 DNA reads as TGTGCCAGCAGCCCACCGGACCCGTCCTACGAGCAGTACTTC.

V gene TRBV19 combines with J gene TRBJ2-5; 8 bases are shared with TRBD1. V gave up 2 bases and J gave up 1 base; unmatched junction bases: 3. This CDR3 spans 15 amino acids. CDR1 and CDR2 (germline): LNHDA, SQIVND (reference sequence). The chain's CDR3 is CASSITTGGQETQYF. CDR3 DNA: TGTGCCAGTAGTATAACTACAGGGGGCCAAGAGACCCAGTACTTC.

The chain joins TRBV18 to TRBJ1-1; no clear D gene. The CDR3 covers 14 residues. Trimming removed 3 bases from V and 4 bases from J, with 12 bases in between. In germline, CDR1 is KGHSH, CDR2 LQKENI. This CDR3 is CASSPLTRGTEAFF. The CDR3 bases are TGTGCCAGCTCACCCCTGACTCGGGGCACTGAAGCTTTCTTT.

The chain combines TRBV2 with TRBJ1-2; no clear D gene. Germline V gene sequence: CDR1 SNHLY, CDR2 FYNNEI. Trimming removed 3 bases from V and 8 bases from J, with 13 bases in between. CDR3 length: 13 residues. CDR3 in amino acids: CASSEGPPRGYTF. The CDR3 nucleotides read TGTGCCAGCAGTGAGGGTCCTCCGAGGGGCTACACCTTC.

The chain is built from TRBV4-3 and TRBJ2-7; D perhaps matches TRBD1 (6 bases). Trimming cost V 0 bases and J 4 bases, with 7 bases left between them. CDR1 and CDR2 (germline): LGHNA, YSLEER. The CDR3 sequence is 13 residues long. The CDR3 region is CASSQERGYEQYF. CDR3 bases: TGCGCCAGCAGCCAAGAGAGGGGGTACGAGCAGTACTTC.

The rearrangement links TRBV20-1 to TRBJ2-5; no reliable D call. CDR3 length: 11 amino acids. V lost 6 bases to trimming and J lost 0 bases, with 5 bases between them. CDR1 DFQATT and CDR2 SNEGSKA come from the germline V gene (reference sequence). CDR3 loop: CSAHDQETQYF. CDR3 coding DNA: TGCAGTGCCCACGACCAAGAGACCCAGTACTTC.

The rearrangement links TRBV19 to TRBJ2-7; no definite D call. CDR1 and CDR2 (germline): LNHDA, SQIVND (reference sequence). Trimming took off 3 bases at V and 7 bases at J, with 13 bases between the two ends. This CDR3 is built from 13 residues. CDR3 loop: CASSIPRRPEQYF. The CDR3 DNA reads as TGTGCCAGTAGTATCCCCCGTCGTCCTGAGCAGTACTTC.